This T cell receptor (beta chain) appears in the sequencing data of a study of cytomegalovirus exposure and HLA in healthy donors. This CDR3 is 13 amino acids long. The V and J ends lost 0 bases and 7 bases respectively, with 9 bases between them. Germline V gives CDR1 LGHNA, CDR2 YNFKEQ. PCR primers comprised 60 Vbeta and 13 Jbeta primers. Some clones are missing from TCRdb's copy, which holds only in-frame ones; the method was immunoSEQ multiplex PCR. This table holds approximately 170,000 clones, roughly three quarters found once. This receptor was taken from a woman in her 50s in good health and CMV-seronegative. This chain uses TRBV4-2 with TRBJ1-1, with D hard to call. What was sequenced was PBMCs. CDR3 residues: CASSQDPPGEAFF. DNA of the CDR3: TGTGCCAGCAGCCAAGATCCGCCAGGTGAAGCTTTCTTT.